What follows are 3 T cell receptor beta chains derived from one specimen sequenced in a study of shared clonotypes between healthy human individuals. The naive CD8 subset, CD45RO-negative cells positively selected for CCR7, excluded terminally differentiated effector memory CD45RA+ cells. Sequenced by immunoSEQ multiplex PCR; TCRdb stores in-frame clones only, minus some. The table records more than 600,000 clones, roughly 94% of them present only once. The sequencing sample was made of naive CD8+ T cells sorted from blood. Receptors were obtained from a man between 25 and 39 years old in good health.

V gene TRBV6-1 combines with J gene TRBJ2-7, with 7 bases aligning to TRBD1. Losses at the gene ends were 2 bases for V and 3 bases for J; bases not matched to a gene: 10. CDR1 is MNHNS, CDR2 SASEGT, per germline. There are 16 residues in the CDR3. CDR3 in amino acids: CASSEMYDREYYEQYF. In DNA, the CDR3 is TGTGCCAGCAGTGAAATGTACGACAGGGAATACTACGAGCAGTACTTC.

The chain links TRBV19 to TRBJ1-5; D ambiguous. The CDR3 has 14 residues. The germline V gene has CDR1 LNHDA and CDR2 SQIVND (reference sequence). V lost 5 bases and J 2 bases, leaving 10 bases between the germline ends. CDR3 nucleotides: TGTGCCAGTAGTGTGAGTTCAGGCAATCAGCCCCAGCATTTT. Translated, it gives CASSVSSGNQPQHF.

This sequence joins TRBV2 and TRBJ2-1; weak D call: TRBD2 (5 bases). Germline V gene data show CDR1 as SNHLY and CDR2 as FYNNEI. The CDR3 has 12 amino acids. Trimming took 5 bases from V and 10 from J, leaving 12 bases between them. The CDR3 reads CASSSRGAEQFF. The CDR3 nucleotides are TGTGCCAGCAGTTCCCGGGGAGCCGAGCAGTTCTTC.